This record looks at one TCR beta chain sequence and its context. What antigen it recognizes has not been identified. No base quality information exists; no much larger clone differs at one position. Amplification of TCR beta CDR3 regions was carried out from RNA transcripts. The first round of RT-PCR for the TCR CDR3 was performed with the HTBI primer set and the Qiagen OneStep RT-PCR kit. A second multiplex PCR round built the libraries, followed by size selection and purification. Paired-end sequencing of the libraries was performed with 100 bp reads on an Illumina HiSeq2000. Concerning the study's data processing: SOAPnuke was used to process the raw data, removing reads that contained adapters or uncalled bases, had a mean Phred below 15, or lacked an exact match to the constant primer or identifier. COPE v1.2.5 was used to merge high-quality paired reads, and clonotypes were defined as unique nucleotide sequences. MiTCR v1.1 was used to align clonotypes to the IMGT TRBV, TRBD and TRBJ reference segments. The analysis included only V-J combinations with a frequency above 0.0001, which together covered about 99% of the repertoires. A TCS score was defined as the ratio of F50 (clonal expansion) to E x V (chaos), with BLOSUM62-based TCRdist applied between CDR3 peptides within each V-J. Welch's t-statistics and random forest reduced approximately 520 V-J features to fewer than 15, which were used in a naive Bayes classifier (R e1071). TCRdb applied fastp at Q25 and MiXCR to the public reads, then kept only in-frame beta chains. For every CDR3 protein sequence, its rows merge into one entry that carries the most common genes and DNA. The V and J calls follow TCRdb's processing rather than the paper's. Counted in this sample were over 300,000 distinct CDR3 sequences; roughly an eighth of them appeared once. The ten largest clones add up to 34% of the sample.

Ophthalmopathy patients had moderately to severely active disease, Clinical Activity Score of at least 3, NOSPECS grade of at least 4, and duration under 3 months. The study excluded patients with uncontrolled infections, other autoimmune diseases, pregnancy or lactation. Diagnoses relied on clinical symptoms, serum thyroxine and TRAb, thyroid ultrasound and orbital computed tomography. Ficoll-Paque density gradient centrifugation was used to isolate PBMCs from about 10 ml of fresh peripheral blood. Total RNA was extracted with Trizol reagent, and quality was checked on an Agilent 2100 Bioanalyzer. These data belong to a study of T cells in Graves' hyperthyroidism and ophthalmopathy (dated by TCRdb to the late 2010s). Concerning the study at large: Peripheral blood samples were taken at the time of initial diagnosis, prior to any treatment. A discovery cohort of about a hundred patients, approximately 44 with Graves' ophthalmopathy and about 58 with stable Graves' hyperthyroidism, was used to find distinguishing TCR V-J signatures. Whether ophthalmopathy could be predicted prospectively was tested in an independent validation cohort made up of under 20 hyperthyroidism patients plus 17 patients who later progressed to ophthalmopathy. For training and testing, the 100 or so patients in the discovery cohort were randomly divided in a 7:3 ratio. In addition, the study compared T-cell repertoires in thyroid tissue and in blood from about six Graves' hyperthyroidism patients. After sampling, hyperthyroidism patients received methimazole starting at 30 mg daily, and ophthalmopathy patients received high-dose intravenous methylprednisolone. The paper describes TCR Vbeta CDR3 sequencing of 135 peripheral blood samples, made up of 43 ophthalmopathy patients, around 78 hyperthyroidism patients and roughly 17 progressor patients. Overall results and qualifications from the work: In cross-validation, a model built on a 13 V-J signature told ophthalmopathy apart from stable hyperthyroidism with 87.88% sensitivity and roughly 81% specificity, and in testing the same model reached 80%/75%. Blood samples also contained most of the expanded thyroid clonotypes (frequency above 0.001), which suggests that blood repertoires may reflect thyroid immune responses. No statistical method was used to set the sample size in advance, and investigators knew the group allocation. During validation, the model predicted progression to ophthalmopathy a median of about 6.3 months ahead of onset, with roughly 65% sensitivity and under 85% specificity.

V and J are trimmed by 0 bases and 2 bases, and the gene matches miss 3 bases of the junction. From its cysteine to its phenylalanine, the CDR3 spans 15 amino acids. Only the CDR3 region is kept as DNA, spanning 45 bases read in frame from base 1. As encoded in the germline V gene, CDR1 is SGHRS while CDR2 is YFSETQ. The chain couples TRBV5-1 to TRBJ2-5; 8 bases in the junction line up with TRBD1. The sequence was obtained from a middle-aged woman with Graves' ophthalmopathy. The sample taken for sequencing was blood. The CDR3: CASSLGRTGQETQYF. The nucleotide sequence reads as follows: TGCGCCAGCAGCTTGGGTAGGACAGGGCAAGAGACCCAGTACTTC.